This T cell receptor beta chain comes out of a study of blood T cell repertoires in COVID-19. Study background: PBMCs, B-cell-depleted T cells, or T cells provided the cDNA or gDNA that made up the material.

V gave up 3 bases and J gave up 4 bases; unmatched junction bases: 4. In germline, CDR1 is SGHRS, CDR2 YFSETQ. The CDR3 is 15 residues long. Sequencing used immunoSEQ multiplex PCR; TCRdb keeps in-frame clones, though not all of them. The table shows around 88,000 clones, with 90% to 95% occurring only once. The origin of this receptor is a man in his sixties with acute or convalescent COVID-19. The sequencing input was peripheral blood. The chain couples TRBV5-1 to TRBJ1-3; 10 positions agree with TRBD1. In nucleotides, the CDR3 is TGCGCCAGCAGCTACGGACAGGGGGTGGGAAACACCATATATTTT. Amino acid sequence: CASSYGQGVGNTIYF.